Detailed here is one T cell receptor (beta chain). Per the study methods: Amplification of reference gene primers was used by the study to estimate nucleated cell counts. The table came from immunoSEQ multiplex PCR; TCRdb's copy has only in-frame clones and leaves some out. V and J calls and clone size are copied from that table; D and trimming were computed from the DNA. The table records 110,000 to 150,000 clones, 76% of them present only once. The entry originates in a study of blood T cell repertoires in COVID-19. Background on the study: In each case, the material was cDNA or gDNA derived from T cells, B-cell-depleted T cells, or PBMCs.

The CDR3 is 16 residues long. The germline V gene has CDR1 LNHNV and CDR2 YYDKDF (reference sequence). Trimming removed 2 bases from V and 0 bases from J, with 14 bases in between. This chain joins TRBV15 and TRBJ2-7, with D possibly matching TRBD2 (7 bases). This receptor was obtained from a man aged 55 to 70 with acute or convalescent COVID-19. The sample taken for sequencing was peripheral blood. The CDR3 nucleotides are TGTGCCACCAGCAGATGGGGAGGGGGTGACTCCTACGAGCAGTACTTC. Its protein product is CATSRWGGGDSYEQYF.